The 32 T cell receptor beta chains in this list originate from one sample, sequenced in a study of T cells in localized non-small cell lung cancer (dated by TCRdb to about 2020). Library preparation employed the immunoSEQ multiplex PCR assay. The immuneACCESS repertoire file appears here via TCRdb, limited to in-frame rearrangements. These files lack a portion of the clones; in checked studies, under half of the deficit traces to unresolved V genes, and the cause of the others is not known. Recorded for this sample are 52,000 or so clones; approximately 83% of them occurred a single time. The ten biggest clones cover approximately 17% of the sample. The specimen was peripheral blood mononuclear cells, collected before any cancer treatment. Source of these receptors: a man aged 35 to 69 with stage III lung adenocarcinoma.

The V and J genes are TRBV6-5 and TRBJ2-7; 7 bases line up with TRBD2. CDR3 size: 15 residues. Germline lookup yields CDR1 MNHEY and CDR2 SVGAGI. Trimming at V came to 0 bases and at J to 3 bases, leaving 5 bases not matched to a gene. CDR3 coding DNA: TGTGCCAGCAGTTACTCTGGCGGGGGATTCTACGAGCAGTACTTC. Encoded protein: CASSYSGGGFYEQYF.

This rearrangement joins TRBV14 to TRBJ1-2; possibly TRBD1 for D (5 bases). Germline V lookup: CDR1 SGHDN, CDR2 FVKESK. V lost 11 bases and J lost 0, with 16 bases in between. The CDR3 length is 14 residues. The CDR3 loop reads CAGDGDNSNYGYTF. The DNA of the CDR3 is TGTGCCGGGGACGGGGATAATTCTAACTATGGCTACACCTTC.

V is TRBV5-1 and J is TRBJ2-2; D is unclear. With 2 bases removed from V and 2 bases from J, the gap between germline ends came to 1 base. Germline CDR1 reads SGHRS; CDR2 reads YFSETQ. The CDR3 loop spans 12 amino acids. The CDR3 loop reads CASSFNTGELFF. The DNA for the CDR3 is TGCGCCAGCAGCTTTAACACCGGGGAGCTGTTTTTT.

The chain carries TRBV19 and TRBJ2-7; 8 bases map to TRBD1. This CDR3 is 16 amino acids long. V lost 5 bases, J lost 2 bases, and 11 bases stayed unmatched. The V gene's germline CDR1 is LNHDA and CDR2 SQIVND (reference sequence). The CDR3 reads CASSGTDRASPYEQYF. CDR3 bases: TGTGCCAGTAGTGGAACGGACAGGGCTTCTCCCTACGAGCAGTACTTC.

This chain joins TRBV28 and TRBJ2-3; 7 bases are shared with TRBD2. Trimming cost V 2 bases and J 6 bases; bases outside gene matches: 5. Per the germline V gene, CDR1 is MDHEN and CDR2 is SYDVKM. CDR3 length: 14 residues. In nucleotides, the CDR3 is TGTGCCAGCAGTTTACTGGCGGGGGAGGATACGCAGTATTTT. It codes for CASSLLAGEDTQYF.

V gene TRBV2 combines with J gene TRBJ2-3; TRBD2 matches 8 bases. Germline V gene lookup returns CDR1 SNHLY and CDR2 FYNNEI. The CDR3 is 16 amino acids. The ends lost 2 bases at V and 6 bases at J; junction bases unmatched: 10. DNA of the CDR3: TGTGCCAGCAGTGAAATGAGGGCGGGGGGTGCGGATACGCAGTATTTT. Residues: CASSEMRAGGADTQYF.

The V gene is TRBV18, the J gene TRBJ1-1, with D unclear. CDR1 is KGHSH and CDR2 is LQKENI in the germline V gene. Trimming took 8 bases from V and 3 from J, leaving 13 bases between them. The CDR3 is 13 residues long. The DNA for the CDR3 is TGTGCCAGCATGAAGGCCCGGGACACTGAAGCTTTCTTT. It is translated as CASMKARDTEAFF.

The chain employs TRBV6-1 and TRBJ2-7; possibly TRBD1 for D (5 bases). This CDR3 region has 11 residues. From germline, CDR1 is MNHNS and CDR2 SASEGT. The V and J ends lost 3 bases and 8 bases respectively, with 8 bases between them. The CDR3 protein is CASSETVQQYF. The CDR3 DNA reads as TGTGCCAGCAGTGAGACAGTTCAGCAGTACTTC.

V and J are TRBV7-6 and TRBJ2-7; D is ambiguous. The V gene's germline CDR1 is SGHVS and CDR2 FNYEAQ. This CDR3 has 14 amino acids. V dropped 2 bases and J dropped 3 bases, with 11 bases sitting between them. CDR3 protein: CASSLRPSDYEQYF. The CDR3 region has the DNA TGTGCCAGCAGCTTAAGGCCCTCAGACTACGAGCAGTACTTC.

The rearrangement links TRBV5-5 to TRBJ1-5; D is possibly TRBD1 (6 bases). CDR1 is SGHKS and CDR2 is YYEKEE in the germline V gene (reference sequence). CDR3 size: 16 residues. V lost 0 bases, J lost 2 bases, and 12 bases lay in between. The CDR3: CASSLAWGRGNQPQHF. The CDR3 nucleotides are TGTGCCAGCAGCTTGGCCTGGGGGCGAGGCAATCAGCCCCAGCATTTT.

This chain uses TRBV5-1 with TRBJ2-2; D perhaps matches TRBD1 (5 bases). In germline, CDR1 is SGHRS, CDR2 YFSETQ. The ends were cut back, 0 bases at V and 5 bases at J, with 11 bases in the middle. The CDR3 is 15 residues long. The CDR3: CASSLGVQDTGELFF. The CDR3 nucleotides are TGCGCCAGCAGCTTGGGAGTACAGGATACCGGGGAGCTGTTTTTT.

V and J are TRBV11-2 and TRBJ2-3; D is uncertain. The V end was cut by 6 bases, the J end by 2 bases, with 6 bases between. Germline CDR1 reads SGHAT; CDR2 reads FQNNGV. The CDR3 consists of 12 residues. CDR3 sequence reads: CASSLYTDTQYF. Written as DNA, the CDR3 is TGTGCCAGCAGTCTGTACACAGATACGCAGTATTTT.

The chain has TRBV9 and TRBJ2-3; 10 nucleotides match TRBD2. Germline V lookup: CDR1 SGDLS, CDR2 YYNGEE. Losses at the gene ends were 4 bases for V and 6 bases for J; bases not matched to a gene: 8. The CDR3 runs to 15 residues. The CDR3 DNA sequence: TGTGCCAGCAGCACAGCGGGGGGGCCGCGGGATACGCAGTATTTT. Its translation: CASSTAGGPRDTQYF.

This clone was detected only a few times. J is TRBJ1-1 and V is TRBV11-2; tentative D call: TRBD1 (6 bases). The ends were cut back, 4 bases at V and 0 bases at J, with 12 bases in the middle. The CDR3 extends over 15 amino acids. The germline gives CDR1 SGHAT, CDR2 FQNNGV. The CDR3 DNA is TGTGCCAGCAGCTACTCGACAGGAATGAACACTGAAGCTTTCTTT. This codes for CASSYSTGMNTEAFF.

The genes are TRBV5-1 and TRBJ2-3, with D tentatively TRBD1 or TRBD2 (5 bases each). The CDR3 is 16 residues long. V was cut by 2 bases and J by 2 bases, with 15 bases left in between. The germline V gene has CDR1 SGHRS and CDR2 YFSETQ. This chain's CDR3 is CASSLEGRSFTDTQYF. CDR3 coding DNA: TGCGCCAGCAGCTTAGAGGGGAGATCCTTCACAGATACGCAGTATTTT.

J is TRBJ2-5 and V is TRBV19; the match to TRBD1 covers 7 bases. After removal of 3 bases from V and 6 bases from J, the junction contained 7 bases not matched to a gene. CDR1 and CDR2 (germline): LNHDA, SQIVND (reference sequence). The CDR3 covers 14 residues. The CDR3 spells CASSMGQGVKTQYF. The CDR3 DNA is TGTGCCAGTAGTATGGGGCAGGGGGTAAAGACCCAGTACTTC.

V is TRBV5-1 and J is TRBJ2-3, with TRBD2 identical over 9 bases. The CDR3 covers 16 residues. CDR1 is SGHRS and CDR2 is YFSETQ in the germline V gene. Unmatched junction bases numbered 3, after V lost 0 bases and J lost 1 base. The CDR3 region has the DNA TGCGCCAGCAGCTTGGCATCTAGCGGGGGCACAGATACGCAGTATTTT. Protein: CASSLASSGGTDTQYF.

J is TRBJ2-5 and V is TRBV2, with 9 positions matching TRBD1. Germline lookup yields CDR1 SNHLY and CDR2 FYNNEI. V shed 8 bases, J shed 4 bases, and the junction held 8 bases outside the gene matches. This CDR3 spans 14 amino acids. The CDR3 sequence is CASAPQGAGETQYF. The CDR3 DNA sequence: TGTGCCAGCGCCCCACAGGGGGCAGGAGAGACCCAGTACTTC.

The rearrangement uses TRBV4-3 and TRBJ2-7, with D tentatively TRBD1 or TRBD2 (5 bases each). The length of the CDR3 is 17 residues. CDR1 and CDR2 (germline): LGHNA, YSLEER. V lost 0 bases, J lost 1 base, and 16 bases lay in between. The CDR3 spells CASSQDPGTAGSYEQYF. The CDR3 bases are TGCGCCAGCAGCCAAGATCCCGGGACGGCTGGGTCCTACGAGCAGTACTTC.

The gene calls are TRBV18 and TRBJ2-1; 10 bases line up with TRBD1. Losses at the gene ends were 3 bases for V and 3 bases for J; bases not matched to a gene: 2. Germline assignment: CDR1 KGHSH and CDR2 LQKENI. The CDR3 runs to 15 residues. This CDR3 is CASSPGDRGYNEQFF. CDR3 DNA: TGTGCCAGCTCACCGGGGGACAGGGGCTACAATGAGCAGTTCTTC.

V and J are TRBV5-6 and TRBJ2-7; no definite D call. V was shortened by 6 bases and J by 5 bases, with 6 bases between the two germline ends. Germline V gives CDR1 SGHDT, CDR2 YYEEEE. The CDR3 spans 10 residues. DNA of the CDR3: TGTGCCAGCAAGGCCCACGAGCAGTACTTC. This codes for CASKAHEQYF.

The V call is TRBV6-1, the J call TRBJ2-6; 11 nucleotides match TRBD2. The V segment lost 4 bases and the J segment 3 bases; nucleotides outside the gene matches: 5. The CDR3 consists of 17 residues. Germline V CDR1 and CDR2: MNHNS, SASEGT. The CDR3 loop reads CASSVSGGANGANVLTF. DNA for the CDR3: TGTGCCAGCAGTGTTAGCGGGGGGGCCAATGGGGCCAACGTCCTGACTTTC.

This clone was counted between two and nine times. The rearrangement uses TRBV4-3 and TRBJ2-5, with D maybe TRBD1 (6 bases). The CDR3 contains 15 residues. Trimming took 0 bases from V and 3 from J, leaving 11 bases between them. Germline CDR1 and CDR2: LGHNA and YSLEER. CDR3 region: CASSQDQGYEETQYF. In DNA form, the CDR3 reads TGCGCCAGCAGCCAAGATCAGGGGTACGAAGAGACCCAGTACTTC.

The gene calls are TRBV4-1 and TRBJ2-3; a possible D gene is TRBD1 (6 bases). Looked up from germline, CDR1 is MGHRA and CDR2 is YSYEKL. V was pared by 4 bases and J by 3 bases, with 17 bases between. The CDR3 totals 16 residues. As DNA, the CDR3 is TGCGCCAGCAGCCCAGGTGGGGGCCTAAGGACAGATACGCAGTATTTT. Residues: CASSPGGGLRTDTQYF.

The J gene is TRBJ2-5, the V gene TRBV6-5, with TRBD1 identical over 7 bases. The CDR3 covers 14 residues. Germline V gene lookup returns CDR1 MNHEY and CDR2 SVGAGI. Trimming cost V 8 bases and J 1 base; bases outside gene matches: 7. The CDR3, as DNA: TGTGCCAGCTCGGGACAGCCGCTCCAAGAGACCCAGTACTTC. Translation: CASSGQPLQETQYF.

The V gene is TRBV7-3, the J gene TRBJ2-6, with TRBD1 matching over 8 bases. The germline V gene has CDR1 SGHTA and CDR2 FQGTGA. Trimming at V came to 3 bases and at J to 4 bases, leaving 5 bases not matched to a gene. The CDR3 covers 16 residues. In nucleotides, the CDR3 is TGTGCCAGCAGCTTGACAGGGGAGACCGGGGCCAACGTCCTGACTTTC. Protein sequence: CASSLTGETGANVLTF.

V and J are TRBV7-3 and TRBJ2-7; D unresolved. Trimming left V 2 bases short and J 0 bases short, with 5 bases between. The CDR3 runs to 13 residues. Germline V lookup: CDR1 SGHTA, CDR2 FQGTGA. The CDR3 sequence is CASSLWDSYEQYF. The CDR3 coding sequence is TGTGCCAGCAGCTTATGGGACTCCTACGAGCAGTACTTC.

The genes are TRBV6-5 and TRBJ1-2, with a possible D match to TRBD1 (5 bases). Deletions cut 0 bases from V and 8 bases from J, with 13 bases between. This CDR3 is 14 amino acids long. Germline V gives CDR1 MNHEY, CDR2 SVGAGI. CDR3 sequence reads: CASSYSRERGGYTF. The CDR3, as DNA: TGTGCCAGCAGTTACTCGAGGGAGAGGGGCGGCTACACCTTC.

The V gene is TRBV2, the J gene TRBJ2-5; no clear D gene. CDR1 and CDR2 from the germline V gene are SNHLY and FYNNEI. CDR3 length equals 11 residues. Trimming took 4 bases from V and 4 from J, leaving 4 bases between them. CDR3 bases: TGTGCCAGCAGTGTGGGAGAGACCCAGTACTTC. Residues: CASSVGETQYF.

Written as DNA, the CDR3 is TGTGCCAGCAGCCCCGCGGGGATGGCCTACGAGCAGTACTTC. Amino acid sequence: CASSPAGMAYEQYF. V gene TRBV7-2 combines with J gene TRBJ2-7; D possibly corresponds to TRBD2 (6 bases). This CDR3 has 14 residues. Trimming took off 5 bases at V and 2 bases at J, with 13 bases between the two ends. Germline V CDR1 and CDR2: SGHTA, FQGNSA.

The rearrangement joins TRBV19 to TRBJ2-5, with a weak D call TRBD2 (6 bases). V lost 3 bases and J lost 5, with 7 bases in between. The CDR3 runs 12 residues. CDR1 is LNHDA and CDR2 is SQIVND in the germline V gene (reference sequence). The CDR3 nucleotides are TGTGCCAGTAGTATTCGGGGGGAGACCCAGTACTTC. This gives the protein CASSIRGETQYF.

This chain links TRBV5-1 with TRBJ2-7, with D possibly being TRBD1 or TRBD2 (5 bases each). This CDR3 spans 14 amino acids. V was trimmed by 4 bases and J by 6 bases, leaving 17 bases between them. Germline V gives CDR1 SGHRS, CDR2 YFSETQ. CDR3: CASSRTVGVREQYF. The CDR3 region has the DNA TGCGCCAGCAGCCGTACCGTGGGGGTTCGCGAGCAGTACTTC.